This record looks at one T cell receptor beta chain sequence and its context. Its antigen remains unidentified. The CDR3 has 14 amino acids, counting the end cysteine and phenylalanine. There is no recorded DNA. For CDR1 and CDR2, the germline V gene (reference sequence) lists SEHNR and FQNEAQ. This sample was taken from a study of CXCR3-negative and CXCR3-positive naive CD8 T cells (dated by TCRdb to the late 2010s). For context, the study as a whole: In total, some 130 million TRB reads were obtained, corresponding to roughly 1.5 +/- 0.3 million reads per library. The diversity and physicochemical repertoire analyses included 11 donors pooled from two independent experiments. TRBV-TRBJ cluster analysis included naive subsets from about five donors and memory cells from 3 donors.

For each CD8+ T cell subset, flow sorting was done in triplicate, and 310,000 or so cells per subset went directly into RLT lysis buffer. Naive CD8+ T cells were defined stringently as CD45RO-CCR7+CD27+CD95- to exclude memory contaminants. Using standard density gradient centrifugation, peripheral blood mononuclear cells were isolated from buffy coats. Naive CXCR3-negative and CXCR3-positive CD8+ T cells were flow-sorted using a FACSAria III. Total RNA was extracted from sorted cells with an RNeasy Mini Kit. Study-level results and caveats: Freshly isolated PBMCs were used for most assays because CXCR3 expression went down partially after cryopreservation. Naive CXCR3-negative and CXCR3-positive cells from the same donor showed similar TRBV-TRBJ usage, whereas memory cells showed distinct patterns. Comparably high repertoire diversity was found in both naive subsets, whereas much lower repertoire diversity was found in memory CD8+ T cells. Surface CD5, linked to self-reactivity in mice, was comparable between naive subsets; TCR interaction strength was therefore also inferred from TRB CDR3 physicochemical properties. Compared with CXCR3-negative naive cells, CXCR3-positive naive cells had TRB CDR3s with higher hydrophobicity (lower Kidera factor 4), lower energy, and higher strength and volume indices.

The instrument given in TCRdb is NextSeq 550. The Human TCR Profiling Kit (MiLaboratory) was used to make UMI-labeled 5' RACE TRB cDNA libraries. The full amount of extracted RNA was used for cDNA synthesis, and the full amount of resulting cDNA was used for PCR amplification. The libraries were made side by side, with each library going through the same number of PCR cycles. On the study's bioinformatics: MIGEC and MiXCR extracted about 53,000 +/- 10,000 unique UMI-labeled TRB cDNA molecules per library, requiring at least two reads per UMI. An average of roughly 40,000 +/- 10,000 functional in-frame TRB CDR3 nucleotide clonotypes without stop codons was found per library. Diversity metrics, including normalized Shannon-Wiener and Chao1, were computed in VDJtools after downsampling to 5000 UMI-labeled TRB molecules per sample. VDJtools computed clonotype-size-weighted physicochemical properties of the central five CDR3 residues: interaction energy, strength, volume and Kidera factor 4. TCRdb reprocessed the reads; each CDR3 protein sequence makes one entry, and DNA is unavailable. What appears here as the V and J calls and clone size reflects TCRdb's work, not the paper's. This sample's table has entries for some 120,000 distinct CDR3 sequences. The ten largest clones take up around 0.62% of the sample.

The source material was naive CXCR3+ CD8+ T cells from blood. The sample's cell subset or site, from its label and the paper: CD45RO-CCR7+CD27+CD95- naive CD8+ T cells expressing CXCR3 (TNR3+). Recombination linked TRBV7-9 to TRBJ2-1; TCRdb selects TRBD2, and the lack of DNA leaves this call unchecked. The source of this sequence is a human donor in good health. Some clones in this sample may be carry-over from other donors' samples. The CDR3 loop reads CASRPGSGHNEQFF. Reference TRBV7-9 and TRBJ2-1 proteins supply the regions before and after the CDR3; the full variable domain is: DTGVSQNPRHKITKRGQNVTFRCDPISEHNRLYWYRQTLGQGPEFLTYFQNEAQLEKSRLLSDRFSAERPKGSFSTLEIQRTEQGDSAMYLCASRPGSGHNEQFFGPGTRLTVL.